One sample yielded the 27 T cell receptor beta chains listed below, sequenced in a study of T cells and Merkel cell carcinoma outcomes. Profiling relied on immunoSEQ multiplex PCR, and the TCRdb table lists in-frame clones only, not all of them. The table lists about 19,000 clones, more than 65% of them singletons, with approximately 3.3% in the top ten. The sequencing input was tumor tissue from Merkel cell carcinoma. The receptors derive from a human donor with Merkel cell carcinoma.

The V gene is TRBV7-8, the J gene TRBJ2-5; no clear D gene. V was pared by 5 bases and J by 5 bases, with 18 bases between. CDR3 size: 15 residues. From germline, CDR1 is SGHVS and CDR2 FQNEAQ. CDR3 region: CASSLRQGPSETQYF. The CDR3 coding sequence is TGTGCCAGCAGCCTCCGCCAAGGGCCGAGTGAGACCCAGTACTTC.

By share, this clone counts as medium-sized (0.01 to 0.1%). The V call is TRBV4-2, the J call TRBJ2-5; 7 positions agree with TRBD2. Losses at the gene ends were 1 base for V and 5 bases for J; bases not matched to a gene: 7. The CDR3 has 15 amino acids. Germline V gene data show CDR1 as LGHNA and CDR2 as YNFKEQ. The CDR3 DNA follows: TGTGCCAGCAGCCAAGGTCATCGGGGGGTGGAGACCCAGTACTTC. This encodes CASSQGHRGVETQYF.

The V and J genes are TRBV5-1 and TRBJ2-7; D unresolved. V lost 4 bases and J lost 4, with 21 bases in between. Germline V gene data show CDR1 as SGHRS and CDR2 as YFSETQ. There are 16 residues in the CDR3. The CDR3 DNA follows: TGCGCCAGCAGCCTAGGAGAATCGACGTCGATGTACGAGCAGTACTTC. Translation gives CASSLGESTSMYEQYF.

The chain joins TRBV19 to TRBJ2-1; perhaps TRBD2 as D (7 bases). CDR3 length: 16 amino acids. Germline V gene lookup returns CDR1 LNHDA and CDR2 SQIVND (reference sequence). Trimming removed 4 bases at V and 8 bases at J, with 21 bases between. The CDR3 DNA sequence: TGTGCCAGTAGTACTTCCCCGGGGGGCCTTAGTGATGAGCAGTTCTTC. Translation: CASSTSPGGLSDEQFF. The full variable domain, in which reference TRBV19 and TRBJ2-1 provide the parts outside the CDR3, is DGGITQSPKYLFRKEGQNVTLSCEQNLNHDAMYWYRQDPGQGLRLIYYSQIVNDFQKGDIAEGYSVSREKKESFPLTVTSAQKNPTAFYLCASSTSPGGLSDEQFFGPGTRLTVL.

The V gene is TRBV7-2, the J gene TRBJ2-7; possibly TRBD2 for D (6 bases). This CDR3 comprises 12 residues. Germline V gene lookup returns CDR1 SGHTA and CDR2 FQGNSA. The V and J ends lost 4 bases and 7 bases respectively, with 11 bases between them. CDR3 region: CASSSRGGEQYF. The CDR3 region has the DNA TGTGCCAGCAGCTCCCGGGGAGGAGAGCAGTACTTC.

This clone was detected only a few times. V gene TRBV30 combines with J gene TRBJ1-2, with TRBD1 as a possible D gene (5 bases). This CDR3 is built from 14 residues. Germline CDR1 and CDR2: GTSNPN and SVGIG (reference sequence). The V gene lost 4 bases and the J gene lost 6 bases, with 18 bases spanning the gap. This CDR3 reads CAWTRPGRSNGYTF. The DNA of the CDR3 is TGTGCCTGGACCCGCCCGGGACGCTCCAATGGCTACACCTTC. Combining the CDR3 with reference TRBV30 and TRBJ1-2 gives the whole variable domain SQTIHQWPATLVQPVGSPLSLECTVEGTSNPNLYWYRQAAGRGLQLLFYSVGIGQISSEVPQNLSASRPQDRQFILSSKKLLLSDSGFYLCAWTRPGRSNGYTFGSGTRLTVV.

The chain combines TRBV6-4 with TRBJ2-2, with D perhaps TRBD1 (6 bases). CDR1 and CDR2 (germline): MRHNA, SNTAGT. This CDR3 contains 13 residues. Between the trimmed V and J ends, which lost 6 bases and 8 bases, there was a span of 13 bases. CDR3 nucleotide sequence: TGTGCCAGCAGCCCAGGGGTTGCGGGGGAGCTGTTTTTT. Its protein is CASSPGVAGELFF.

The rearrangement links TRBV25-1 to TRBJ1-5; 7 bases map to TRBD1. With 5 bases clipped from V and 10 bases from J, the junction kept 8 bases outside the gene matches. The CDR3 runs to 13 residues. The germline V gene has CDR1 MGHDK and CDR2 SYGVNS. CDR3 sequence: CASSSGNRGPQHF. The CDR3 nucleotides read TGTGCCAGCAGTTCTGGGAACAGGGGACCCCAGCATTTT. The full variable domain, in which reference TRBV25-1 and TRBJ1-5 provide the parts outside the CDR3, is EADIYQTPRYLVIGTGKKITLECSQTMGHDKMYWYQQDPGMELHLIHYSYGVNSTEKGDLSSESTVSRIRTEHFPLTLESARPSHTSQYLCASSSGNRGPQHFGDGTRLSIL.

Notes on this clone: One junction end does not reproduce the germline sequence, and a read error may be involved. V and J are TRBV29-1 and TRBJ2-1; no reliable D call. Germline CDR1 reads SQVTM; CDR2 reads ANQGSEA. The CDR3 spans 11 residues. CDR3 sequence reads: CNVVWGWEQFF. The CDR3 DNA reads TGCAACGTTGTTTGGGGATGGGAGCAGTTCTTC.

V is TRBV27 and J is TRBJ2-7, with D possibly TRBD2 on 6 matching bases. The CDR3 spans 12 residues. Germline values: CDR1 MNHEY, CDR2 SMNVEV (reference sequence). Trimming stripped 4 bases from V and 6 bases from J, with 10 bases between. As DNA, the CDR3 is TGTGCCAGCAGTTATAGCGGAGGCGAGCAGTACTTC. This codes for CASSYSGGEQYF.

V is TRBV6-5 and J is TRBJ2-3; TRBD1 might be the D (8 bases). The V gene lost 10 bases and the J gene lost 6 bases, with 17 bases spanning the gap. CDR3 length: 13 amino acids. Germline V gene lookup returns CDR1 MNHEY and CDR2 SVGAGI. The CDR3 DNA sequence: TGTGCCACCTCGACAGGGGAGGGGGATACGCAGTATTTT. Translating gives CATSTGEGDTQYF.

The genes are TRBV13 and TRBJ1-1, with TRBD1 matching 10 bases. Germline assignment: CDR1 PRHDT and CDR2 FYEKMQ (reference sequence). The CDR3 runs to 16 residues. V lost 1 base, J lost 3 bases, and 5 bases stayed unmatched. Here the CDR3 reads CASSLAGTGADTEAFF. The CDR3 DNA follows: TGTGCCAGCAGCTTAGCGGGGACAGGGGCCGACACTGAAGCTTTCTTT.

In DNA form, the CDR3 reads TGTGCCAGCAGCCCTACCCCGGGACTAGCGGACTACAATGAGCAGTTCTTC. Residues: CASSPTPGLADYNEQFF. The chain combines TRBV14 with TRBJ2-1, with TRBD2 identical over 11 bases. The ends lost 4 bases at V and 3 bases at J; junction bases unmatched: 8. CDR3 length: 17 amino acids. The germline CDR1 and CDR2 sequences are SGHDN and FVKESK.

The chain joins TRBV10-3 to TRBJ1-2, with D tentatively TRBD1 (5 bases). Trimming pared 2 bases from V and 5 bases from J, leaving 6 bases between. CDR1 is ENHRY, CDR2 SYGVKD, per germline. The CDR3 extends over 12 amino acids. CDR3 DNA: TGTGCCATCAGTGAGGGGGGGTATGGCTACACCTTC. This encodes CAISEGGYGYTF.

The V call is TRBV30, the J call TRBJ1-1; D uncertain. This CDR3 is built from 11 residues. Trimming stripped 8 bases from V and 3 bases from J, with 10 bases between. Germline loops: CDR1 GTSNPN, CDR2 SVGIG (reference sequence). CDR3 sequence reads: CAALGDTEAFF. The DNA for the CDR3 is TGTGCCGCACTCGGGGACACTGAAGCTTTCTTT.

The rearrangement uses TRBV28 and TRBJ1-5; no clear D gene. The CDR3 sequence is 13 residues long. V was clipped by 5 bases and J by 1 base, with 6 bases between them. Germline loops: CDR1 MDHEN, CDR2 SYDVKM. CDR3 coding DNA: TGTGCCAGCAGTGCGGACAGCAATCAGCCCCAGCATTTT. Amino acid sequence: CASSADSNQPQHF.

This sequence joins TRBV10-2 and TRBJ2-1; maybe TRBD2 (5 bases). CDR3 length: 13 amino acids. V dropped 1 base and J dropped 9 bases, with 10 bases sitting between them. Germline lookup yields CDR1 WSHSY and CDR2 SAAADI. CDR3 amino acids: CASSEFRRGEQFF. The CDR3 coding sequence is TGCGCCAGCAGTGAGTTCCGACGGGGTGAGCAGTTCTTC.

The CDR3 sequence: CASSEATWGGAYEQYF. As DNA, the CDR3 is TGTGCCAGCAGTGAAGCGACCTGGGGGGGGGCGTACGAGCAGTACTTC. The chain recombines TRBV2 with TRBJ2-7; a weak D match, TRBD2 (7 bases). The CDR3 consists of 16 residues. Trimming took 0 bases from V and 4 from J, leaving 16 bases between them. Germline V gene data show CDR1 as SNHLY and CDR2 as FYNNEI.

The CDR3 DNA reads as TGCGCCAGCAGCTTGGTGGGGGGACAGGGGAACGAGCAGTACTTC. Translated, it gives CASSLVGGQGNEQYF. The gene calls are TRBV5-1 and TRBJ2-7, with 10 positions matching TRBD1. J gave up 5 bases and V 0 bases, and 5 bases lay outside the gene matches. CDR3 length equals 15 residues. Germline V CDR1 and CDR2: SGHRS, YFSETQ.

The V and J genes are TRBV12-5 and TRBJ2-1; D gene ambiguous. The germline V gene has CDR1 LGHNT and CDR2 FRNRAP. This CDR3 region has 14 residues. V was trimmed by 4 bases and J by 8 bases, leaving 15 bases between them. The CDR3 bases are TGTGCTAGTGGTTCCCTTTTACTATCCGATGAGCAGTTCTTC. Translated: CASGSLLLSDEQFF. The full variable domain, in which reference TRBV12-5 and TRBJ2-1 provide the parts outside the CDR3, is DARVTQTPRHKVTEMGQEVTMRCQPILGHNTVFWYRQTMMQGLELLAYFRNRAPLDDSGMPKDRFSAEMPDATLATLKIQPSEPRDSAVYFCASGSLLLSDEQFFGPGTRLTVL.

This clone came up a few times. This chain joins TRBV7-2 and TRBJ2-1, with 10 bases fitting TRBD2. From germline, CDR1 is SGHTA and CDR2 FQGNSA. V was pared by 5 bases and J by 4 bases, with 8 bases of the junction left unmatched. The CDR3 sequence is 16 residues long. In DNA, the CDR3 is TGTGCCAGCAGCCCCCAGGGACTAGCGTCGTACAATGAGCAGTTCTTC. The encoded protein is CASSPQGLASYNEQFF. Using reference TRBV7-2 and TRBJ2-1 for the parts outside the CDR3, the full variable domain is GAGVSQSPSNKVTEKGKDVELRCDPISGHTALYWYRQSLGQGLEFLIYFQGNSAPDKSGLPSDRFSAERTGGSVSTLTIQRTQQEDSAVYLCASSPQGLASYNEQFFGPGTRLTVL.

The V gene is TRBV28, the J gene TRBJ2-7; 9 positions agree with TRBD1. The CDR3 has 12 amino acids. Germline V gene lookup returns CDR1 MDHEN and CDR2 SYDVKM. With V trimmed by 11 bases and J by 5 bases, 7 bases remained unmatched. The CDR3 reads CAGNRGRHEQYF. CDR3 bases: TGTGCCGGTAACAGGGGGCGGCACGAGCAGTACTTC.

The rearrangement uses TRBV29-1 and TRBJ2-5; possible D gene TRBD1, 5 bases. Trimming stripped 4 bases from V and 1 base from J, with 10 bases between. Germline-derived CDR1 and CDR2 are SQVTM and ANQGSEA. The CDR3 is made up of 13 amino acids. The CDR3 region is CSVADRFQETQYF. In DNA form, the CDR3 reads TGCAGCGTTGCAGACAGATTCCAAGAGACCCAGTACTTC.

V and J are TRBV9 and TRBJ2-5; TRBD2 aligns across 10 bases. The CDR3 runs to 15 residues. Germline trimming cut 3 bases from V and 3 bases from J; bases unmatched to any gene: 5. Germline V gene data show CDR1 as SGDLS and CDR2 as YYNGEE. The CDR3 is CASSAYGLAEETQYF. The DNA of the CDR3 is TGTGCCAGCAGCGCCTACGGACTAGCGGAAGAGACCCAGTACTTC.

As for this clone: Compared with germline, one end of the junction differs, possibly owing to a read error. V is TRBV5-4 and J is TRBJ1-2; weak D call: TRBD1 (6 bases). CDR1 SGHNT and CDR2 YYREEE come from the germline V gene (reference sequence). CDR3 size: 14 residues. As DNA, the CDR3 is TGTGCCAGCAGCTTGGAAGTGGGGGGCCATGGCTACACTTTC. This gives the protein CASSLEVGGHGYTF.

The chain uses TRBV5-1 and TRBJ2-3; D possibly corresponds to TRBD2 (6 bases). The germline CDR1 and CDR2 sequences are SGHRS and YFSETQ. The CDR3 length is 15 residues. V dropped 0 bases and J dropped 0 bases, with 8 bases sitting between them. In DNA form, the CDR3 reads TGCGCCAGCAGCTTGGTAGCGGAAAGCACAGATACGCAGTATTTT. Amino acid sequence: CASSLVAESTDTQYF.

This chain links TRBV29-1 with TRBJ1-2; D possibly corresponds to TRBD1 (5 bases). CDR1 and CDR2 (germline): SQVTM, ANQGSEA. The CDR3 is made up of 14 amino acids. With 5 bases removed from V and 0 bases from J, the gap between germline ends came to 13 bases. The CDR3 sequence is CSVPQTATNYGYTF. CDR3 coding DNA: TGCAGCGTTCCCCAGACAGCTACTAACTATGGCTACACCTTC.